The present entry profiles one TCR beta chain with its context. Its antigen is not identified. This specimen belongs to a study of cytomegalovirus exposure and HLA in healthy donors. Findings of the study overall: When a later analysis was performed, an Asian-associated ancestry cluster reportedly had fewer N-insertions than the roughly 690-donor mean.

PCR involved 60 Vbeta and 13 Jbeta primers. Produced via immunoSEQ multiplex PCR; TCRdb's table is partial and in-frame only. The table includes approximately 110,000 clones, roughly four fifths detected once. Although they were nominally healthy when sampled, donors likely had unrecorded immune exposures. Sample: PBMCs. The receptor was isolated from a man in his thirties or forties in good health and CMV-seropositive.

The CDR3 region has the DNA TGTGCCAGCAGCTTAATCCAGGGAAACTATGGCTACACCTTC. Protein product: CASSLIQGNYGYTF. The V gene is TRBV11-3, the J gene TRBJ1-2, with a possible D match to TRBD1 (5 bases). Per the germline V gene, CDR1 is SGHNT and CDR2 is YENEEA. The CDR3 has 14 residues. Between the trimmed V and J ends, which lost 2 bases and 2 bases, there was a span of 9 bases.